A selection of T cell receptor beta chains follows, all from one sample in a study of persistence of HIV-infected CD4 T cells. The repertoire was sequenced with immunoSEQ multiplex PCR; TCRdb's copy has only in-frame clones and lacks some. The table includes about 48,000 clones, around 80% detected once. The antigens of these receptors remain unknown. The material sequenced was CD4+ T cells sorted from PBMCs after approximately 19-hour stimulation, taken from a patient who received antiretroviral therapy. The receptors come from an adult man with HIV who was CMV-seropositive. Each CDR3 is given with its conserved first and last residue. D genes are given only for firm matches. For some rows the clone size is stated as once, few or many, or as a class when expanded; others skip it.

. | 13 | . | TRBJ1-1 | TRBV27 | TGTGCCAGCCGGGGGGTAGCGAGCACTGAAGCTTTCTTT | CASRGVASTEAFF
. | 14 | . | TRBJ1-1 | TRBV7-3 | TGTGCCAGCAGCTTAATAGCAGAAGCCACTGAAGCTTTCTTT | CASSLIAEATEAFF
. | 16 | TRBD1 | TRBJ2-5 | TRBV24-1 | TGTGCCACCACCCTGAGCCGGGACAGGGGAGTAGAGACCCAGTACTTC | CATTLSRDRGVETQYF
. | 18 | . | TRBJ1-1 | TRBV7-2 | TGTGCCAGCAGCTCCCCGACAGGAACCCCCTCCAGGAACACTGAAGCTTTCTTT | CASSSPTGTPSRNTEAFF
. | 16 | . | TRBJ1-4 | TRBV6-6 | TGTGCCAGCAGTTACGGGCAGGGAGGGTCTTGGGAAAAACTGTTTTTT | CASSYGQGGSWEKLFF
. | 14 | . | TRBJ1-2 | TRBV19 | TGTGCCAGTAGTCTGGTCGGGAGATTCTATGGCTACACCTTC | CASSLVGRFYGYTF
. | 14 | . | TRBJ2-1 | TRBV9 | TGTGCCAGCAGCGTAGGTCCACAGGGCCATGAGCAGTTCTTC | CASSVGPQGHEQFF
few | 13 | . | TRBJ1-6 | TRBV30 | TGTGCCTGGAGTCAGGGCGATAATTCACCCCTCCACTTT | CAWSQGDNSPLHF
. | 13 | . | TRBJ2-3 | TRBV6-4 | TGTGCCAGCAGTGACTCCGGACGGTCCGTCAAGTATTTT | CASSDSGRSVKYF
. | 14 | . | TRBJ1-5 | TRBV19 | TGTGCCAGTAGTAAGGGCCTTAGCAATCAGCCCCAGCATTTT | CASSKGLSNQPQHF
. | 11 | . | TRBJ1-6 | TRBV20-1 | TGCAGTGCTAGAGCACCCCGTTTCCTCCACTTT | CSARAPRFLHF
. | 15 | TRBD1 | TRBJ2-5 | TRBV19 | TGTGCCAGTAGTATAGGGACAGGGGTGGGAGAGACCCAGTACTTC | CASSIGTGVGETQYF
few | 15 | . | TRBJ1-5 | TRBV2 | TGTGCCAGCAGTGAATCAGGGTTCGGCAATCAGCCCCAGCATTTT | CASSESGFGNQPQHF
. | 15 | . | TRBJ2-1 | TRBV5-1 | TGCGCCAGCTTCGTCGGCCTAGGGCGCTACAATGAGCAGTTCTTC | CASFVGLGRYNEQFF
. | 14 | . | TRBJ1-1 | TRBV30 | TGTGCCTGGAGTGTACGGAGACACGGCACTGAAGCTTTCTTT | CAWSVRRHGTEAFF
. | 13 | . | TRBJ2-3 | TRBV29-1 | TGCAGCGTTGACCCCTCTAGCACAGATACGCAGTATTTT | CSVDPSSTDTQYF
few | 15 | . | TRBJ1-3 | TRBV10-2 | TGCGCCAGCAGTGAAGGTCAGTTCGCTGGAAACACCATATATTTT | CASSEGQFAGNTIYF
. | 12 | . | TRBJ1-2 | TRBV12-5 | TGTGCTAGTGCCTTTCAGGGGCTTGGCTACACCTTC | CASAFQGLGYTF
many | 13 | . | TRBJ2-7 | TRBV14 | TGTGCCAGCAGCCAAGATCAGCGGACGGCGCAGTACTTC | CASSQDQRTAQYF
few | 11 | . | TRBJ2-1 | TRBV30 | TGTGCCTGGAGGTATTATAATGAGCAGTTCTTC | CAWRYYNEQFF
. | 14 | . | TRBJ1-2 | TRBV9 | TGTGCCAGCAGCCCTCCAATTAAGATCTATGGCTACACCTTC | CASSPPIKIYGYTF
. | 16 | TRBD1 | TRBJ2-2 | TRBV5-6 | TGTGCCAGCAGCGAAGTGGACAGGGACCTCACCGGGGAGCTGTTTTTT | CASSEVDRDLTGELFF
once | 17 | . | TRBJ2-7 | TRBV27 | TGTGCCAGCAGTGGCCCCGGTCGAGAGGGGGTATCCTACGAGCAGTACTTC | CASSGPGREGVSYEQYF
. | 16 | . | TRBJ1-5 | TRBV27 | TGTGCCAGCAGTTTATCGGGTAATCGGGGTTATCAGCCCCAGCATTTT | CASSLSGNRGYQPQHF